Following are 13 T cell receptor beta chains from one sample sequenced in a study of T cell responses to AZD1222 COVID-19 vaccine. Some clones are missing from TCRdb's copy, which holds only in-frame ones; the method was immunoSEQ multiplex PCR. The sample carries approximately 74,000 clones, nearly 90% recorded once. Source: peripheral blood, taken 28 days after the second AZD1222 dose. These receptors all come from an adult who received the AZD1222 COVID-19 vaccine.

CDR3 nucleotides: TGTGCCAGCAGCCAGTATGAAAAACTGTTTTTT. This codes for CASSQYEKLFF. The V and J genes are TRBV3-1 (or the pseudogene TRBV3-2) and TRBJ1-4; no definite D call. With 3 bases removed from V and 6 bases from J, the gap between germline ends came to 2 bases. Germline-derived CDR1 and CDR2 are LGHDT and YNNKEL (reference sequence). CDR3 length: 11 amino acids.

The chain is built from TRBV5-4 and TRBJ1-3; no firm D call. Trimming cost V 4 bases and J 0 bases, with 8 bases left between them. This CDR3 has 14 residues. Germline V gives CDR1 SGHNT, CDR2 YYREEE (reference sequence). The CDR3 DNA reads as TGTGCCAGCAGCCCACGGGGCTCTGGAAACACCATATATTTT. Protein sequence: CASSPRGSGNTIYF.

This clone showed up just once. The V call is TRBV19, the J call TRBJ2-1; D is uncertain. The CDR3 loop spans 15 amino acids. Germline V gene lookup returns CDR1 LNHDA and CDR2 SQIVND (reference sequence). Trimming shortened V by 1 base and J by 0 bases, and 7 bases separated the two germline ends. The chain's CDR3 is CASSIGPLSYNEQFF. The CDR3 bases are TGTGCCAGTAGTATAGGTCCTCTCTCCTACAATGAGCAGTTCTTC.

The CDR3 nucleotides are TGTGCCAGCAGCTCTAGGACTAGCGGCAAAGAGCAGTTCTTC. Its translation: CASSSRTSGKEQFF. The V and J genes are TRBV7-2 and TRBJ2-1; TRBD2 matches at 10 bases. The CDR3 contains 14 residues. From germline, CDR1 is SGHTA and CDR2 FQGNSA. V was clipped by 4 bases and J by 10 bases; unmatched bases: 7.

This chain connects TRBV9 to TRBJ2-7; 7 bases agree with TRBD2. Germline CDR1 is SGDLS and CDR2 is YYNGEE. V gave up 4 bases and J gave up 6 bases; unmatched junction bases: 7. The CDR3 extends over 13 amino acids. For the CDR3, the DNA is TGTGCCAGCAGCCCCGAGGGAGGGAGCGAGCAGTACTTC. This encodes CASSPEGGSEQYF.

This rearrangement joins TRBV18 to TRBJ2-1, with 8 positions matching TRBD2. This CDR3 has 16 residues. Per the germline V gene, CDR1 is KGHSH and CDR2 is LQKENI. Trimming took 0 bases from V and 5 from J; bases not matched to a gene: 6. CDR3: CASSPPEGLGNNEQFF. The CDR3 coding sequence is TGTGCCAGCTCACCACCGGAGGGACTAGGAAACAATGAGCAGTTCTTC.

V and J are TRBV19 and TRBJ2-1, with 11 positions matching TRBD2. This CDR3 has 17 residues. V was clipped by 4 bases and J by 0 bases; unmatched bases: 5. Germline V gene data show CDR1 as LNHDA and CDR2 as SQIVND (reference sequence). CDR3 coding DNA: TGTGCCAGTAGTAGGCTAGCGGGAGGCCTCTCCTACAATGAGCAGTTCTTC. Translated, it gives CASSRLAGGLSYNEQFF.

The chain employs TRBV19 and TRBJ1-4; D gene uncertain. Between the trimmed V and J ends, which lost 3 bases and 8 bases, there was a span of 4 bases. The CDR3 loop spans 11 amino acids. Germline V CDR1 and CDR2: LNHDA, SQIVND (reference sequence). The CDR3 loop is CASSMAEKLFF. The CDR3 DNA follows: TGTGCCAGTAGTATGGCCGAAAAACTGTTTTTT.

V is TRBV28 and J is TRBJ1-5; 8 nucleotides agree with TRBD1. V lost 4 bases and J lost 7; bases outside the gene matches: 6. Germline CDR1 is MDHEN and CDR2 is SYDVKM. The CDR3 consists of 14 residues. CDR3: CASSSGQGRQPQHF. DNA of the CDR3: TGTGCCAGCAGTTCCGGACAGGGACGACAGCCCCAGCATTTT. Full variable domain (rest looked up from reference TRBV28 and TRBJ1-5): DVKVTQSSRYLVKRTGEKVFLECVQDMDHENMFWYRQDPGLGLRLIYFSYDVKMKEKGDIPEGYSVSREKKERFSLILESASTNQTSMYLCASSSGQGRQPQHFGDGTRLSIL.

This sequence joins TRBV29-1 and TRBJ1-2; weak D call: TRBD1 (5 bases). The germline CDR1 and CDR2 sequences are SQVTM and ANQGSEA. Trimming removed 5 bases from V and 1 base from J, with 11 bases in between. The CDR3 has 13 residues. CDR3 DNA: TGCAGCGTTCGGGACGACCGTAACTATGGCTACACCTTC. Protein sequence: CSVRDDRNYGYTF.

The genes are TRBV27 and TRBJ1-1; no firm D call. Trimming took off 3 bases at V and 5 bases at J, with 13 bases between the two ends. CDR1 MNHEY and CDR2 SMNVEV come from the germline V gene (reference sequence). The CDR3 totals 14 residues. CDR3 loop: CASSFAGLRTEAFF. The CDR3 region has the DNA TGTGCCAGCAGTTTTGCGGGTCTGCGGACTGAAGCTTTCTTT.

The CDR3 bases are TGTGCCAGCAGTTTATCGTACGACAGCTACGAGCAGTACTTC. This gives the protein CASSLSYDSYEQYF. The chain combines TRBV27 with TRBJ2-7; D is possibly TRBD1 (5 bases). Trimming took 0 bases from V and 3 from J, leaving 9 bases between them. The length of the CDR3 is 14 residues. CDR1 MNHEY and CDR2 SMNVEV come from the germline V gene (reference sequence).

This CDR3 is CASSFVSGGYEQYF. The CDR3 coding sequence is TGTGCCAGCAGCTTTGTGTCGGGCGGCTACGAGCAGTACTTC. The V gene is TRBV7-9, the J gene TRBJ2-7; D gene ambiguous. The germline V gene has CDR1 SEHNR and CDR2 FQNEAQ (reference sequence). CDR3 length: 14 amino acids. V lost 3 bases to trimming and J lost 3 bases, with 12 bases between them.